The entry that follows covers one T cell receptor (beta chain) sequence. Its cognate antigen has yet to be identified. No much larger clone exists at a distance of one base, and base qualities are not known. Library creation used the immunoSEQ multiplex PCR assay. The paper's processing steps were these. A statistical classification framework was built to diagnose cytomegalovirus status from the catalog of TCR beta chain sequences. As stored in TCRdb, this immuneACCESS dataset retains in-frame rearrangements with V and J assigned. A fraction of the clones does not appear; measured against another copy, unresolved V genes explain less than half of the discrepancy, and the remainder lacks a known reason. The V and J calls and the clone size are those of that table, but D and trimming were determined from the DNA. The sample has approximately 130,000 clones on record, roughly 90% of them singletons. Together, the top ten hold under 2% of the sample.

The entry originates in a study of cytomegalovirus exposure and HLA in healthy donors (dated by TCRdb to about 2017). Regarding the research as a whole: According to a later analysis, one platform produced both the 120 validation repertoires and the roughly 660 repertoires of the first cohort. High-throughput TCR immunosequencing, statistical association of individual TCRs with disease status, and machine learning were combined to predict cytomegalovirus infection status. The aim of the study was to test whether cataloging public T cell receptors could identify signatures of past pathogen exposure. Besides the first cohort of roughly 700 subjects, a separate validation cohort made up of 120 different subjects was used. Findings and caveats that apply to the study as a whole: Cytomegalovirus status was reported to be diagnosed by the classifier with high specificity and sensitivity in both the original and validation cohorts. The study gave a list of 150 to 200 TCR beta chains associated with cytomegalovirus. Of the cluster scores, about 94% were above 0 in a later analysis, which found that TCRs clustered in the first cohort also tended to co-occur in the roughly 130 validation repertoires. A later analysis had no HLA typing for the validation cohort, so co-occurrence there was scored across all 110 or so repertoires. While some public TCRs were present in many individuals, most TCR sequences turned up only very rarely across donors. In vitro tests confirmed that a few of the cytomegalovirus-associated TCR beta chains recognize cytomegalovirus antigens. The authors suggested that the approach could potentially be generalized to other disease states and immunological phenotypes.

Donors formed part of the validation cohort, which comprised 120 subjects and was distinct from the first cohort of some 700 subjects. V is pared back by 5 bases and J by 12 bases, with 18 bases lying between the germline termini. Reading from cysteine to phenylalanine, the CDR3 counts 13 amino acids. Only the CDR3 DNA is retained, 39 bases long and in frame from the first base. Via the germline V gene, CDR1 is SGHTA and CDR2 FQGTGA. This sequence originates from a woman between 18 and 29 years old in good health and CMV-seronegative. Recombination joined TRBV7-3 with TRBJ2-3, with TRBD2 as a weak D call on 6 bases. Sequences were obtained from PBMCs. In nucleotide form, the sequence is TGTGCCAGCAGCCTCACCCTGGGGCGGGGCCAGTATTTT. Translated, this is CASSLTLGRGQYF.